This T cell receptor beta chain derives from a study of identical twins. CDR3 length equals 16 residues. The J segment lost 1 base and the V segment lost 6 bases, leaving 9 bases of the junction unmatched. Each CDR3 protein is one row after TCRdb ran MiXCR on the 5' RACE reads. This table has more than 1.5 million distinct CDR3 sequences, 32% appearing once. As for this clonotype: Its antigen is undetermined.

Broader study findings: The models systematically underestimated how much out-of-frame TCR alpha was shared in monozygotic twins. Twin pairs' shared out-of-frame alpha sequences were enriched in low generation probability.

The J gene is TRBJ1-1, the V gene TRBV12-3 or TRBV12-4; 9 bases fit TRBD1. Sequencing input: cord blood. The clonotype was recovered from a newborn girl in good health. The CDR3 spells CASRRTGARGNTEAFF. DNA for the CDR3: TGTGCCAGCAGGCGGACAGGGGCGCGCGGGAACACTGAAGCTTTCTTT.